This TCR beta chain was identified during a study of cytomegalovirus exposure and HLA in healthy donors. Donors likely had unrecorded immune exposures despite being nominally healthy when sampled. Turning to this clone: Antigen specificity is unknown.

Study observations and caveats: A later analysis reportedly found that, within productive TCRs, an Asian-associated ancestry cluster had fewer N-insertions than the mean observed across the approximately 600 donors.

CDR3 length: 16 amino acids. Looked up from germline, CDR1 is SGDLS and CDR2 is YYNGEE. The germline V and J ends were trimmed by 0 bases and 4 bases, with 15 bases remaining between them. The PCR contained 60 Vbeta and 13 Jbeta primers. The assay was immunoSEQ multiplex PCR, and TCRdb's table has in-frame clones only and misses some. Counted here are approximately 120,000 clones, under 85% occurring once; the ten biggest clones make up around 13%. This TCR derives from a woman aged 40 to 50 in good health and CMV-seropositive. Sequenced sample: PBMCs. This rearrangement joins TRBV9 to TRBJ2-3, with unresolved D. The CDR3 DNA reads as TGTGCCAGCAGCGTAGGAGGTAGCCCAATGGCAGATACGCAGTATTTT. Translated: CASSVGGSPMADTQYF.